This T cell receptor beta chain emerged from a study of blood T cell repertoires in COVID-19. Overall study: From the United States, Italy and Spain came samples of acute and convalescent COVID-19. T cells, B-cell-depleted T cells, or PBMCs provided the cDNA or gDNA that served as material.

The V gene's germline CDR1 is LNHDA and CDR2 SQIVND (reference sequence). J gave up 6 bases and V 3 bases, and 11 bases lay outside the gene matches. The CDR3 is 15 residues long. As handled by the study authors: Nucleated cell counts were estimated from reference gene primer amplification. Libraries were prepared by immunoSEQ multiplex PCR; TCRdb keeps only in-frame clonotypes and omits some of them. For V, J and clone size, that table is used; D and trimming come from the DNA. Altogether some 150,000 clones are present, just under 85% being singletons, with the ten largest covering over 2.5%. This chain uses TRBV19 with TRBJ2-7; 7 bases fit TRBD2. The sequencing input was peripheral blood. The source is a woman older than 75 with acute or convalescent COVID-19. The CDR3 spells CASSMVVTSAGEQYF. As DNA, the CDR3 is TGTGCCAGTAGTATGGTCGTAACTAGCGCTGGCGAGCAGTACTTC. Combining the CDR3 with reference TRBV19 and TRBJ2-7 gives the whole variable domain DGGITQSPKYLFRKEGQNVTLSCEQNLNHDAMYWYRQDPGQGLRLIYYSQIVNDFQKGDIAEGYSVSREKKESFPLTVTSAQKNPTAFYLCASSMVVTSAGEQYFGPGTRLTVT.